This T cell receptor beta chain was obtained from a study of shared clonotypes between healthy human individuals. In the study overall: The plates for each donor numbered three CD4 naive, three CD4 memory, two CD8 naive and one CD8 memory. Findings and limits, study-wide: Non-shared clonotypes had lower generation probabilities than clonotypes shared by all four sorted-subset donors. Sharing across four donors was seen in around 5% of naive CD4 clonotypes.

Only in-frame clones appear in the TCRdb table, and some are missing; sequencing was by immunoSEQ multiplex PCR. The sample includes approximately 590,000 clones, nearly 97% of them seen just once. Regarding this clone: Its matching antigen is unknown.

CD45RO negativity and positive selection for CCR7 defined naive CD8 cells, a population that excluded terminally differentiated effector memory CD45RA+ cells. The sequenced sample consisted of naive CD8+ T cells sorted from blood. This TCR derives from a woman under 40 in good health.

The CDR3: CASSPGPGQGFGQYF. CDR3 in DNA: TGTGCCAGTAGTCCCGGACCGGGACAGGGTTTCGGGCAGTACTTC. This sequence joins TRBV19 and TRBJ2-7, with 9 nucleotides matching TRBD1. V shed 5 bases and J 9 bases; nucleotides not matched to a gene: 14. Germline V CDR1 and CDR2: LNHDA, SQIVND (reference sequence). The CDR3 extends over 15 amino acids.